These 25 T cell receptor beta chains came from one sample sequenced in a study of shared clonotypes between healthy human individuals. CD45RO-negative, CCR7-positively selected cells formed the naive CD8 fraction, excluding terminally differentiated effector memory CD45RA+ cells. Profiling relied on immunoSEQ multiplex PCR, and the TCRdb table lists in-frame clones only, not all of them. Counted here are under 2,000,000 clones, over 85% occurring once; the ten biggest clones make up less than 1.5%. Material: naive CD8+ T cells sorted from blood. All receptors derive from a young man in good health.

The chain recombines TRBV29-1 with TRBJ2-7; 7 bases line up with TRBD2. Germline CDR1 is SQVTM and CDR2 is ANQGSEA. Trimming took 8 bases from V and 6 from J; bases not matched to a gene: 10. CDR3 size: 12 residues. In DNA form, the CDR3 reads TGCAGCACTGGGGGGGGTGTAGGCGAGCAGTACTTC. Its translation is CSTGGGVGEQYF.

V usage is TRBV5-5 and J usage is TRBJ1-2; D may be TRBD1 (5 bases). V dropped 0 bases and J dropped 6 bases, with 12 bases sitting between them. This CDR3 contains 14 residues. The germline gives CDR1 SGHKS, CDR2 YYEKEE (reference sequence). CDR3 loop: CASSLVGLGDGYTF. The CDR3 DNA reads TGTGCCAGCAGCTTGGTGGGTTTGGGGGATGGCTACACCTTC.

CDR3 nucleotides: TGTGCCACCAGGGGTAGGGAGCGCAATGAGCAGTTCTTC. Translation: CATRGRERNEQFF. The J gene is TRBJ2-1, the V gene TRBV15; weak D call: TRBD2 (5 bases). Germline V CDR1 and CDR2: LNHNV, YYDKDF (reference sequence). The V end lost 6 bases, the J end lost 6 bases, and 12 bases lay between the germline ends. There are 13 residues in the CDR3.

The count of this clone is one. This sequence joins TRBV15 and TRBJ2-7, with 12 bases lining up with TRBD1. The V and J ends lost 1 base and 6 bases, in that order; junction bases with no gene match: 7. Germline values: CDR1 LNHNV, CDR2 YYDKDF (reference sequence). This CDR3 has 16 amino acids. The CDR3 region is CATSRAWDRGPVEQYF. In DNA, the CDR3 is TGTGCCACCAGCAGAGCGTGGGACAGGGGGCCGGTCGAGCAGTACTTC.

The V gene is TRBV28, the J gene TRBJ1-1; 7 bases agree with TRBD1. This CDR3 comprises 14 residues. V dropped 9 bases and J dropped 3; count of bases not matched to a gene: 10. Per the germline V gene, CDR1 is MDHEN and CDR2 is SYDVKM. CDR3 in amino acids: CASRTGATDTEAFF. For the CDR3, the DNA is TGTGCCAGTCGTACAGGGGCGACCGACACTGAAGCTTTCTTT.

DNA for the CDR3: TGTGCCAGCAGTTCTGGACAGCTAGAAGCTTTCTTT. Translating it yields CASSSGQLEAFF. J is TRBJ1-1 and V is TRBV28, with D possibly being TRBD1 (6 bases). The CDR3 has 12 amino acids. CDR1 is MDHEN and CDR2 is SYDVKM in the germline V gene. V was pared by 4 bases and J by 8 bases, with 11 bases between. Using reference TRBV28 and TRBJ1-1 for the parts outside the CDR3, the full variable domain is DVKVTQSSRYLVKRTGEKVFLECVQDMDHENMFWYRQDPGLGLRLIYFSYDVKMKEKGDIPEGYSVSREKKERFSLILESASTNQTSMYLCASSSGQLEAFFGQGTRLTVV.

The chain has TRBV14 and TRBJ2-7; 9 bases are shared with TRBD2. Germline lookup yields CDR1 SGHDN and CDR2 FVKESK. V lost 7 bases and J lost 4; bases outside the gene matches: 14. This CDR3 has 16 amino acids. Written as DNA, the CDR3 is TGTGCCAGCACTCGCCATAGCGGGAGTCCGATGTACGAGCAGTACTTC. It yields the protein CASTRHSGSPMYEQYF.

The chain joins TRBV28 to TRBJ1-5; 8 nucleotides match TRBD1. The germline CDR1 and CDR2 sequences are MDHEN and SYDVKM. This CDR3 has 16 residues. After removal of 6 bases from V and 3 bases from J, the junction contained 10 bases not matched to a gene. The CDR3 spells CASSYGRGQDNQPQHF. The DNA of the CDR3 is TGTGCCAGCAGCTACGGGAGGGGACAGGACAATCAGCCCCAGCATTTT.

The chain recombines TRBV27 with TRBJ2-5; 7 bases line up with TRBD2. Germline CDR1 MNHEY, CDR2 SMNVEV (reference sequence). Losses at the gene ends were 0 bases for V and 2 bases for J; bases not matched to a gene: 6. This CDR3 is 16 amino acids long. The CDR3 loop is CASSLSSGSGQETQYF. The CDR3, as DNA: TGTGCCAGCAGTTTATCGAGTGGTAGCGGGCAAGAGACCCAGTACTTC.

V gene TRBV13 combines with J gene TRBJ1-1, with D perhaps matching TRBD1 (5 bases). V lost 5 bases and J 0 bases, leaving 19 bases between the germline ends. The length of the CDR3 is 17 residues. CDR1 is PRHDT, CDR2 FYEKMQ, per germline (reference sequence). CDR3 DNA sequence: TGTGCCAGCAGCCCCAACGGGGCCGGCGGGTTGAACACTGAAGCTTTCTTT. It specifies CASSPNGAGGLNTEAFF.

The V gene is TRBV30, the J gene TRBJ1-2, with unresolved D. The CDR3 totals 13 residues. V lost 0 bases, J lost 6 bases, and 11 bases lay in between. Germline V gives CDR1 GTSNPN, CDR2 SVGIG (reference sequence). The CDR3: CAWSVANPHGYTF. CDR3 bases: TGTGCCTGGAGTGTGGCCAACCCTCATGGCTACACCTTC.

This chain links TRBV5-6 with TRBJ2-2; possible D gene TRBD2, 5 bases. This CDR3 contains 17 residues. The V gene lost 6 bases and the J gene lost 0 bases, with 18 bases spanning the gap. CDR1 and CDR2 from the germline V gene are SGHDT and YYEEEE. The CDR3 sequence is CASTQARDIANTGELFF. In DNA, the CDR3 is TGTGCCAGCACCCAGGCACGGGATATCGCGAACACCGGGGAGCTGTTTTTT.

The CDR3, as DNA: TGTGCCAGTAGTATGGAAGGGGGAAATTCACCCCTCCACTTT. Its translation is CASSMEGGNSPLHF. The gene calls are TRBV19 and TRBJ1-6; possible D gene TRBD1, 6 bases. V was trimmed by 3 bases and J by 7 bases, leaving 10 bases between them. CDR3 length equals 14 residues. Germline lookup yields CDR1 LNHDA and CDR2 SQIVND (reference sequence). Filled out from reference TRBV19 and TRBJ1-6, the complete variable domain reads DGGITQSPKYLFRKEGQNVTLSCEQNLNHDAMYWYRQDPGQGLRLIYYSQIVNDFQKGDIAEGYSVSREKKESFPLTVTSAQKNPTAFYLCASSMEGGNSPLHFGNGTRLTVT.

V gene TRBV4-1 combines with J gene TRBJ2-1, with TRBD2 matching 7 bases. This CDR3 region has 14 residues. The germline V gene has CDR1 MGHRA and CDR2 YSYEKL. The V gene end was trimmed by 10 bases and the J gene end by 3 bases; junction bases not matched to a gene: 9. CDR3 DNA: TGCGCCACAAAGGATGGGACTAACTACAATGAGCAGTTCTTC. Its protein is CATKDGTNYNEQFF.

Concerning this clone: This specimen includes other DNA sequences encoding the same CDR3. The chain has TRBV9 and TRBJ2-1, with 11 bases aligning to TRBD2. Germline V CDR1 and CDR2: SGDLS, YYNGEE. V was clipped by 2 bases and J by 3 bases; unmatched bases: 1. This CDR3 comprises 15 residues. CDR3 DNA sequence: TGTGCCAGCAGCGTTACTAGCGGGAGCTACAATGAGCAGTTCTTC. Its protein product is CASSVTSGSYNEQFF.

This clone was recorded a few times. The sample carries other DNA sequences with the same CDR3. The rearrangement joins TRBV30 to TRBJ1-6; D call uncertain. V was pared by 3 bases and J by 1 base, with 10 bases between. This CDR3 has 15 amino acids. Germline V CDR1 and CDR2: GTSNPN, SVGIG (reference sequence). Here the CDR3 reads CAWSEENSYNSPLHF. The CDR3 region has the DNA TGTGCCTGGAGCGAGGAAAATTCCTATAATTCACCCCTCCACTTT.

The rearrangement joins TRBV6-1 to TRBJ2-7; D ambiguous. The CDR3 runs 13 residues. Germline CDR1 and CDR2: MNHNS and SASEGT. Trimming removed 2 bases at V and 3 bases at J, with 8 bases between. This CDR3 is CASSEWSIYEQYF. In DNA, the CDR3 is TGTGCCAGCAGTGAATGGTCGATCTACGAGCAGTACTTC.

This chain connects TRBV6-5 to TRBJ2-7; 12 bases agree with TRBD2. Germline assignment: CDR1 MNHEY and CDR2 SVGAGI. J was trimmed by 4 bases and V by 5 bases; bases with no gene match: 6. This CDR3 has 15 amino acids. CDR3 region: CASSMTSGRPYEQYF. The CDR3 bases are TGTGCCAGCAGTATGACTAGCGGGAGACCGTACGAGCAGTACTTC.

The chain carries TRBV9 and TRBJ1-3, with D unclear. V lost 0 bases, J lost 0 bases, and 10 bases lay in between. Germline V gene sequence: CDR1 SGDLS, CDR2 YYNGEE. The CDR3 has 16 amino acids. CDR3: CASSVAGFSSGNTIYF. DNA of the CDR3: TGTGCCAGCAGCGTAGCAGGATTTAGCTCTGGAAACACCATATATTTT.

This chain joins TRBV6-1 and TRBJ1-5; D is undetermined. The CDR3 runs to 12 residues. The germline V gene encodes CDR1 MNHNS and CDR2 SASEGT. V gave up 6 bases and J gave up 5 bases, with 8 bases separating them. CDR3 region: CASRVQYQPQHF. Written as DNA, the CDR3 is TGTGCCAGCAGAGTACAGTATCAGCCCCAGCATTTT.

The gene calls are TRBV5-6 and TRBJ2-5, with D tentatively TRBD2 (5 bases). The germline gives CDR1 SGHDT, CDR2 YYEEEE. The CDR3 spans 14 residues. Trimming removed 4 bases from V and 4 bases from J, with 14 bases in between. The CDR3 here is CASSPVMRVETQYF. DNA of the CDR3: TGTGCCAGCAGCCCCGTGATGAGGGTAGAGACCCAGTACTTC.

V is TRBV19 and J is TRBJ2-1; a weak D match, TRBD2 (5 bases). The CDR3 loop spans 13 amino acids. V was pared by 3 bases and J by 8 bases, with 11 bases between. Per germline, CDR1 LNHDA and CDR2 SQIVND (reference sequence). CDR3 amino acids: CASSIASIHEQFF. The CDR3 DNA sequence: TGTGCCAGTAGTATCGCTAGCATCCATGAGCAGTTCTTC.

The chain has TRBV4-1 and TRBJ1-6; 7 bases fit TRBD1. This CDR3 is 19 amino acids long. V gave up 2 bases and J gave up 0 bases; unmatched junction bases: 10. Germline-derived CDR1 and CDR2 are MGHRA and YSYEKL. Here the CDR3 DNA reads TGCGCCAGCAGCCAAACTCACGGGACAGCGAGCTCCTATAATTCACCCCTCCACTTT. Protein product: CASSQTHGTASSYNSPLHF.

V is TRBV4-2 and J is TRBJ1-6, with a tentative D call TRBD1 (6 bases). The V end lost 0 bases, the J end lost 7 bases, and 16 bases lay between the germline ends. The CDR3 length is 17 residues. Germline values: CDR1 LGHNA, CDR2 YNFKEQ. Written as DNA, the CDR3 is TGTGCCAGCAGCCAAGATTGGGTCAGGGGTGGGAATTCACCCCTCCACTTT. Protein sequence: CASSQDWVRGGNSPLHF.

This chain's CDR3 is CASSERGTPLSSYEQYF. DNA for the CDR3: TGTGCCAGCAGCGAACGGGGGACACCTTTGAGCTCCTACGAGCAGTACTTC. The V call is TRBV9, the J call TRBJ2-7, with D perhaps assigned TRBD1 or TRBD2 (6 bases each). In germline, CDR1 is SGDLS, CDR2 YYNGEE. The CDR3 is 17 amino acids. The V gene lost 3 bases and the J gene lost 0 bases, with 19 bases spanning the gap.